This T cell receptor (beta chain) was found in a study of Graves' ophthalmopathy and Graves' hyperthyroidism. This clonotype was seen ten or more times. TCR beta CDR3 amplification used RNA transcripts. An opening RT-PCR round employed HTBI primers and preceded a second-round multiplex PCR. Using its own MiXCR run on the multiplex PCR reads, TCRdb lists one record per CDR3 protein. The top ten hold 9.5% to 10% of the sample, which has over 450,000 distinct CDR3 sequences, 13% to 15% seen once. Trimming took off 6 bases at V and 1 base at J, with 10 bases between the two ends. Germline lookup yields CDR1 MNHNS and CDR2 SASEGT. CDR3 length: 13 residues.

This TCR was recovered from a woman under 40 with Graves' ophthalmopathy. Sequencing was performed on blood. This rearrangement joins TRBV6-1 to TRBJ2-7; D is possibly TRBD1 (6 bases). Written as DNA, the CDR3 is TGTGCCAGCAGACAGGGATTTTCCTACGAGCAGTACTTC. It specifies CASRQGFSYEQYF.